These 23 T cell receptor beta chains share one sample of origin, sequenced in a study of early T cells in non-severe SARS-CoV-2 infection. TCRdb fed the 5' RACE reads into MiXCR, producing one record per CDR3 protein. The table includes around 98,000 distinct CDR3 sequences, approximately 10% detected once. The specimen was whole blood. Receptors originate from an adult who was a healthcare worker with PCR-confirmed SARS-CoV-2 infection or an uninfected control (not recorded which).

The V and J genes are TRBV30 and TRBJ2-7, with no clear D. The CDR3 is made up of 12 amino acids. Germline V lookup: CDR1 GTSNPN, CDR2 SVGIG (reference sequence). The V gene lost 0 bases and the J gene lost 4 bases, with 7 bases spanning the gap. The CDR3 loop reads CAWSVSRYEQYF. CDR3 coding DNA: TGTGCCTGGAGTGTAAGCAGGTACGAGCAGTACTTC.

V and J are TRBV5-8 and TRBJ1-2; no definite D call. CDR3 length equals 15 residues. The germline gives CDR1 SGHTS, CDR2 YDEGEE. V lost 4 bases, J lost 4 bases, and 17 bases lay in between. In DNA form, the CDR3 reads TGTGCCAGCAGCCAGATTGGTGGTGTATTCTATGGCTACACCTTC. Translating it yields CASSQIGGVFYGYTF.

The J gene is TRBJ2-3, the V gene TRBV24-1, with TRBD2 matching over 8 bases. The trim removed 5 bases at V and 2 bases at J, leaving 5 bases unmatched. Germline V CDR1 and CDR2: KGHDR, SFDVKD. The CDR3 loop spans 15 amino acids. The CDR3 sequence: CATSAAGVPTDTQYF. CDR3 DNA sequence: TGTGCCACCAGTGCAGCGGGAGTTCCCACAGATACGCAGTATTTT.

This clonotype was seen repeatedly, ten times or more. The CDR3 DNA reads as TGCAGCGCCCTACCTTCCGGGGATACGCAGTATTTT. Translated, it gives CSALPSGDTQYF. The chain couples TRBV29-1 to TRBJ2-3; D ambiguous. CDR3 length equals 12 residues. V was trimmed by 7 bases and J by 6 bases, leaving 14 bases between them. CDR1 and CDR2 (germline): SQVTM, ANQGSEA.

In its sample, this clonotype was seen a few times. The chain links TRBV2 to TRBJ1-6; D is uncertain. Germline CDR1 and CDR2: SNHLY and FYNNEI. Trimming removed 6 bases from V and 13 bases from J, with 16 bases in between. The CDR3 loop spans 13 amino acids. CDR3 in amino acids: CASSTDWTRPLHF. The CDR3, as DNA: TGTGCCAGCAGCACGGACTGGACCCGTCCCCTCCACTTT.

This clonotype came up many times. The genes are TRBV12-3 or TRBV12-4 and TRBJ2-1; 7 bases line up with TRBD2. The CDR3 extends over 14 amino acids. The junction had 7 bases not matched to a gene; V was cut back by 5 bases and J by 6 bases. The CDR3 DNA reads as TGTGCCAGCAGTGTCTCGGGAGGAAGCAATGAGCAGTTCTTC. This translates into CASSVSGGSNEQFF.

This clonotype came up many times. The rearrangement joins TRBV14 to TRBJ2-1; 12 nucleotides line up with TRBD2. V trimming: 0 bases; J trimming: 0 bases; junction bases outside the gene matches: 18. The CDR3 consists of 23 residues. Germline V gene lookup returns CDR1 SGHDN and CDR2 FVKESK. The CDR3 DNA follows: TGTGCCAGCAGCCAAGATAACCCCAACCTAGCGGGGGGGCCAGACAGCTCCTACAATGAGCAGTTCTTC. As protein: CASSQDNPNLAGGPDSSYNEQFF.

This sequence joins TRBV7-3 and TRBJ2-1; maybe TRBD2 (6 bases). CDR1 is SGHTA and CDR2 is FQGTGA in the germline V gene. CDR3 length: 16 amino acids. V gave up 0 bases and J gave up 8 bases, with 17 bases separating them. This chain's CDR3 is CASSLTAGGASDEQFF. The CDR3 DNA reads TGTGCCAGCAGCTTAACAGCCGGGGGAGCTAGCGATGAGCAGTTCTTC.

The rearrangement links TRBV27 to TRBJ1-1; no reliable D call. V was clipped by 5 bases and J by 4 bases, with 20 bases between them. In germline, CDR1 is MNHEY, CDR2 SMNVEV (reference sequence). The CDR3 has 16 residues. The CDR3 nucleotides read TGTGCCAGCAGTCCCCGACCCGATCGGGTTGGCACTGAAGCTTTCTTT. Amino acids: CASSPRPDRVGTEAFF.

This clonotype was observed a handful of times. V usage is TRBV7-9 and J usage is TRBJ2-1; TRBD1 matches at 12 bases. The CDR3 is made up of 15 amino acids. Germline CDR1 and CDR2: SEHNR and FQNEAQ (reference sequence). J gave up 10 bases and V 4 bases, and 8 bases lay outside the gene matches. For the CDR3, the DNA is TGTGCCAGCAGCTCTCCGGGACAGGGGGCGGGCGAGCAGTTCTTC. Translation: CASSSPGQGAGEQFF.

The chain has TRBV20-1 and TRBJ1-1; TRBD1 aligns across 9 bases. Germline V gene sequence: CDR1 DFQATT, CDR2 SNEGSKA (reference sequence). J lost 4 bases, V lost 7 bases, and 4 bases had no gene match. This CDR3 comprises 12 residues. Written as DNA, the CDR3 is TGCAGTGGCATACAGGGGGCCACTGAAGCTTTCTTT. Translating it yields CSGIQGATEAFF.

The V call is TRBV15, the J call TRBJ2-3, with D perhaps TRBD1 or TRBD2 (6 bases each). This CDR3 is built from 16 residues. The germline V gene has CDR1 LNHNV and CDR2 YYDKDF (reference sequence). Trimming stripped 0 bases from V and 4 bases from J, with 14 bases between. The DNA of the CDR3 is TGTGCCACCAGCAGAGAGAGGGGGACTGGCGCAGATACGCAGTATTTT. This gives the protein CATSRERGTGADTQYF.

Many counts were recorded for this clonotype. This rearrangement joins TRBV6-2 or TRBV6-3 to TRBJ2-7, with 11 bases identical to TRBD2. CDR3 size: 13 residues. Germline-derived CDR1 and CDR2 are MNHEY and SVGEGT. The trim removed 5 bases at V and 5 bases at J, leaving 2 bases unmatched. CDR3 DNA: TGTGCCAGCAGTCTAGCGGGAGGTAACGAGCAGTACTTC. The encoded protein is CASSLAGGNEQYF.

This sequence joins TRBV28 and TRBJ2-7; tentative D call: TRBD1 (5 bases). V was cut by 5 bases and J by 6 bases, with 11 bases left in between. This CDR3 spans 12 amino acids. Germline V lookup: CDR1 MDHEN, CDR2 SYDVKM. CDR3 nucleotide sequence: TGTGCCAGCAGTGACAGCTCCACCGAGCAGTACTTC. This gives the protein CASSDSSTEQYF.

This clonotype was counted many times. CDR3 loop: CASSDLTLKATSTDTQYF. CDR3 nucleotides: TGTGCCAGCAGTGACCTAACACTCAAGGCAACTAGCACAGATACGCAGTATTTT. The rearrangement links TRBV6-4 to TRBJ2-3; D remains unclear. The CDR3 is 18 residues long. V was cut by 2 bases and J by 0 bases, with 18 bases left in between. In germline, CDR1 is MRHNA, CDR2 SNTAGT.

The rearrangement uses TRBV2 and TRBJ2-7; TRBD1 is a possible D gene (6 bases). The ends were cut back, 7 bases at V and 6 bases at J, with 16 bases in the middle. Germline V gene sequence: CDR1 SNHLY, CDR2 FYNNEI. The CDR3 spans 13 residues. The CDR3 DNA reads TGTGCCAGCAACGCCAACAGGGAAATCGAGCAGTACTTC. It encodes CASNANREIEQYF.

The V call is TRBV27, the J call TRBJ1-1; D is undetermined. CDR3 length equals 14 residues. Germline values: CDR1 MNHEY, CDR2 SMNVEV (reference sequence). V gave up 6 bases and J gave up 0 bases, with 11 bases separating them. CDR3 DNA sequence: TGTGCCAGCAGCCTTGGCAGATTGAACACTGAAGCTTTCTTT. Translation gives CASSLGRLNTEAFF.

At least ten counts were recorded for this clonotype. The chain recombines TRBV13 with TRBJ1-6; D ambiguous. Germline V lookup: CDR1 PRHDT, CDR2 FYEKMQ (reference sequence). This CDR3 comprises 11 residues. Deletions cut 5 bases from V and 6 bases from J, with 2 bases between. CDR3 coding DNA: TGTGCCAGCAGCGGTAATTCACCCCTCCACTTT. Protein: CASSGNSPLHF. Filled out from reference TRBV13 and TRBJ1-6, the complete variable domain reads AAGVIQSPRHLIKEKRETATLKCYPIPRHDTVYWYQQGPGQDPQFLISFYEKMQSDKGSIPDRFSAQQFSDYHSELNMSSLELGDSALYFCASSGNSPLHFGNGTRLTVT.

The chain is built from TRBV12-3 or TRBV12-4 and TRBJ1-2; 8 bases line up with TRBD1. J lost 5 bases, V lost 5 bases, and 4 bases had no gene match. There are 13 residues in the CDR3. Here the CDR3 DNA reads TGTGCCAGCAGTGAAGGACAGGGTTATGGCTACACCTTC. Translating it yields CASSEGQGYGYTF.

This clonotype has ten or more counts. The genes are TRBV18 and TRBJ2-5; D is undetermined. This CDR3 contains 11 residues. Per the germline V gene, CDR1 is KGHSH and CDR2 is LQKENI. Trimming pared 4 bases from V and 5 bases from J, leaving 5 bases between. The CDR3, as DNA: TGTGCCAGCTCACAGATGGAGACCCAGTACTTC. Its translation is CASSQMETQYF.

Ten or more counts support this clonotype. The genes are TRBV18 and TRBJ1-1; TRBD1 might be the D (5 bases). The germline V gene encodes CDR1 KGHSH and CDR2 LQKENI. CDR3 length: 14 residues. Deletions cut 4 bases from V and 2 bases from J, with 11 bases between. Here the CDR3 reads CASSQQTVNTEAFF. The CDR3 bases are TGTGCCAGCTCACAACAGACAGTTAACACTGAAGCTTTCTTT.

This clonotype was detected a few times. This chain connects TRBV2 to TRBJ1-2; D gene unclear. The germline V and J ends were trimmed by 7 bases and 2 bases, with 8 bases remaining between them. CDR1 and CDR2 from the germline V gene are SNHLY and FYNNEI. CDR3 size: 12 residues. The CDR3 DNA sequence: TGTGCCAGCACCGGCCGGAACTATGGCTACACCTTC. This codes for CASTGRNYGYTF. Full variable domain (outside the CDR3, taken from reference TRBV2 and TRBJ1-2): EPEVTQTPSHQVTQMGQEVILRCVPISNHLYFYWYRQILGQKVEFLVSFYNNEISEKSEIFDDQFSVERPDGSNFTLKIRSTKLEDSAMYFCASTGRNYGYTFGSGTRLTVV.

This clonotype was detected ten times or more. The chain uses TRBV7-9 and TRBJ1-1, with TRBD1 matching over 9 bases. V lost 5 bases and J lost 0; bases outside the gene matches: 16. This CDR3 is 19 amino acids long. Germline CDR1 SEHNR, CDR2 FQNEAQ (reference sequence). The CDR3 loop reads CASSPLYPRDRDLNTEAFF. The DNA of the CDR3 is TGTGCCAGCAGCCCTCTGTACCCGAGGGACAGGGACTTGAACACTGAAGCTTTCTTT. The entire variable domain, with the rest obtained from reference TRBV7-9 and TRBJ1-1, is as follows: DTGVSQNPRHKITKRGQNVTFRCDPISEHNRLYWYRQTLGQGPEFLTYFQNEAQLEKSRLLSDRFSAERPKGSFSTLEIQRTEQGDSAMYLCASSPLYPRDRDLNTEAFFGQGTRLTVV.